The source of this T cell receptor beta chain is a study of blood T cell repertoires in COVID-19. Original data processing: Amplification with reference gene primers provided the estimates of nucleated cell counts. Assay used: immunoSEQ multiplex PCR; TCRdb lists only in-frame clones, some missing. V, J and clone size reflect that table, while D and trimming were determined from the DNA. The sample records roughly 310,000 clones, about 90% being singletons. While infection was still active, Seattle patients were enrolled and then followed longitudinally. V lost 4 bases, J lost 2 bases, and 7 bases stayed unmatched. This CDR3 is 15 amino acids long. Per the germline V gene, CDR1 is SGHKS and CDR2 is YYEKEE (reference sequence).

The V gene is TRBV5-5, the J gene TRBJ1-2; TRBD1 matches 8 bases. The specimen sequenced was peripheral blood. The TCR was taken from a woman aged 25 to 39 with COVID-19, enrolled during active disease. The CDR3 reads CASSPDGQGNYGYTF. In DNA form, the CDR3 reads TGTGCCAGCAGCCCGGACGGACAGGGCAACTATGGCTACACCTTC.